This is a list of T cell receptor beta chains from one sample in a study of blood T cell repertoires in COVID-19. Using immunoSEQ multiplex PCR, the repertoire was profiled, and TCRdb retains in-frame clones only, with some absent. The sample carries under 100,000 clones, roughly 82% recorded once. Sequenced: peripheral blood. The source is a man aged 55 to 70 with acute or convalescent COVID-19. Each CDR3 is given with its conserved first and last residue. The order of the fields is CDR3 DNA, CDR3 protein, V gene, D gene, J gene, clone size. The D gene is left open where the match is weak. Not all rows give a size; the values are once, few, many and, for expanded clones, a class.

CDR3 DNA: TGTGCCAGTAGTACCAGTTTTAGCAATCAGCCCCAGCATTTT; CDR3 protein: CASSTSFSNQPQHF; V gene: TRBV19; D gene: NA; J gene: TRBJ1-5; clone size: few
CDR3 DNA: TGTGCCAGCAGTCAAATTGGGGGGGTACATGGCTACACCTTC; CDR3 protein: CASSQIGGVHGYTF; V gene: TRBV6-5; D gene: NA; J gene: TRBJ1-2; clone size: NA
CDR3 DNA: TGTGCCAGCAGCCTCCGGGACAGGGGGATCTCTAATAGCAATCAGCCCCAGCATTTT; CDR3 protein: CASSLRDRGISNSNQPQHF; V gene: TRBV14; D gene: TRBD1; J gene: TRBJ1-5; clone size: NA
CDR3 DNA: TGCGCCAGCAGCCACAATCCGGGACAGGGGTCCTACAATGAGCAGTTCTTC; CDR3 protein: CASSHNPGQGSYNEQFF; V gene: TRBV4-1; D gene: TRBD1; J gene: TRBJ2-1; clone size: NA
CDR3 DNA: TGTGCCTGGGGACTAGCGTCCACCGGGGAGCTGTTTTTT; CDR3 protein: CAWGLASTGELFF; V gene: TRBV30; D gene: TRBD2; J gene: TRBJ2-2; clone size: NA
CDR3 DNA: TGTGCCAGCAGCCCGGGACTAGCGGGAGGGCCGAGAAGAACCGGGGAGCTGTTTTTT; CDR3 protein: CASSPGLAGGPRRTGELFF; V gene: TRBV13; D gene: TRBD2; J gene: TRBJ2-2; clone size: NA
CDR3 DNA: TGCGCCAGCAGCCAAGTACGGGGAGGGAGGGAGCAGTACTTC; CDR3 protein: CASSQVRGGREQYF; V gene: TRBV4-1; D gene: TRBD2; J gene: TRBJ2-7; clone size: NA
CDR3 DNA: TGTGCCAGCAGCCCCCGATCGGATGGCTACACCTTC; CDR3 protein: CASSPRSDGYTF; V gene: TRBV5-6; D gene: NA; J gene: TRBJ1-2; clone size: NA
CDR3 DNA: TGTGCCAGCAGTGGCAGCGGGTCCGCCTACGAGCAGTACTTC; CDR3 protein: CASSGSGSAYEQYF; V gene: TRBV4-2; D gene: NA; J gene: TRBJ2-7; clone size: NA
CDR3 DNA: TGTGCCAGCTCCTTTATCTCGGGGAGGGGGAGTGAAAAACTGTTTTTT; CDR3 protein: CASSFISGRGSEKLFF; V gene: TRBV21-1; D gene: NA; J gene: TRBJ1-4; clone size: NA
CDR3 DNA: TGTGCCAGCAGCTTAGAGCGGGGGAGCTCCTACGAGCAGTACTTC; CDR3 protein: CASSLERGSSYEQYF; V gene: TRBV7-8; D gene: TRBD2; J gene: TRBJ2-7; clone size: NA
CDR3 DNA: TGTGCCAGCAGCTTAGGAGGGGGGGAAGATACGCAGTATTTT; CDR3 protein: CASSLGGGEDTQYF; V gene: TRBV7-9; D gene: NA; J gene: TRBJ2-3; clone size: NA
CDR3 DNA: TGTGCCAGCAGCCGCGACGCGGACTACGAGCAGTACTTC; CDR3 protein: CASSRDADYEQYF; V gene: TRBV7-2; D gene: NA; J gene: TRBJ2-7; clone size: NA
CDR3 DNA: TGTGCCAGCAGCTTTCAGAATTCTGGAAACACCATATATTTT; CDR3 protein: CASSFQNSGNTIYF; V gene: TRBV14; D gene: NA; J gene: TRBJ1-3; clone size: NA
CDR3 DNA: TGTGCCAGCAGCCCTGGGACAGCCTCGGTGGAGACCCAGTACTTC; CDR3 protein: CASSPGTASVETQYF; V gene: TRBV7-9; D gene: TRBD1; J gene: TRBJ2-5; clone size: NA
CDR3 DNA: TGTGCCACCAGCCCAAGGGACAGCAGGCGGTTTTTT; CDR3 protein: CATSPRDSRRFF; V gene: TRBV15; D gene: TRBD1; J gene: TRBJ1-4; clone size: NA
CDR3 DNA: TGCGCCAGCAGCCAAGGGACTTCGAGGGTGGGTGAGCAGTACTTC; CDR3 protein: CASSQGTSRVGEQYF; V gene: TRBV4-1; D gene: NA; J gene: TRBJ2-7; clone size: NA
CDR3 DNA: TGTGCCAGCTCCCCAGGGACTAACTGGAGCTCTGGGGCCAACGTCCTGACTTTC; CDR3 protein: CASSPGTNWSSGANVLTF; V gene: TRBV21-1; D gene: NA; J gene: TRBJ2-6; clone size: NA
CDR3 DNA: TGTGCCAGCAGATCGCAGGGGACCACCGGGGAGCTGTTTTTT; CDR3 protein: CASRSQGTTGELFF; V gene: TRBV6-6; D gene: NA; J gene: TRBJ2-2; clone size: NA
CDR3 DNA: TGTGCCAGCAGGAAGGAGGGGGCAGTGGATACGCAGTATTTT; CDR3 protein: CASRKEGAVDTQYF; V gene: TRBV7-3; D gene: NA; J gene: TRBJ2-3; clone size: NA
CDR3 DNA: TGTGCCAGCACCCGAGGCTCCTATAATTCACCCCTCCACTTT; CDR3 protein: CASTRGSYNSPLHF; V gene: TRBV9; D gene: NA; J gene: TRBJ1-6; clone size: NA
CDR3 DNA: TGCGCCAGCAGCCAAGAGGTGTTGAGACAGAATCTTGAAGCTTTCTTT; CDR3 protein: CASSQEVLRQNLEAFF; V gene: TRBV4-3; D gene: NA; J gene: TRBJ1-1; clone size: NA
CDR3 DNA: TGTGCCTGGAGTGTGGGGGGGGAAGGCTATGGCTACACCTTC; CDR3 protein: CAWSVGGEGYGYTF; V gene: TRBV30; D gene: NA; J gene: TRBJ1-2; clone size: NA
CDR3 DNA: TGTGCCAGCAGTTTCGGTCAGGGGGTGGAGACCCAGTACTTC; CDR3 protein: CASSFGQGVETQYF; V gene: TRBV27; D gene: TRBD1; J gene: TRBJ2-5; clone size: NA
CDR3 DNA: TGTGCCAGCAGCCAAGTACTAGCGGGAGGTTACACAGATACGCAGTATTTT; CDR3 protein: CASSQVLAGGYTDTQYF; V gene: TRBV3-1/TRBV3-2; D gene: TRBD2; J gene: TRBJ2-3; clone size: NA
CDR3 DNA: TGCAGCGGCAGGGGAGGGGGGAACACTGAAGCTTTCTTT; CDR3 protein: CSGRGGGNTEAFF; V gene: TRBV29-1; D gene: NA; J gene: TRBJ1-1; clone size: NA
CDR3 DNA: TGTGCCAGCAGCCAAGATCTAGACTTCTACGAGCAGTACTTC; CDR3 protein: CASSQDLDFYEQYF; V gene: TRBV4-2; D gene: NA; J gene: TRBJ2-7; clone size: NA
CDR3 DNA: TGCGCCAGCAGCCAAGAGTCGGGGTTGAATTCACCCCTCCACTTT; CDR3 protein: CASSQESGLNSPLHF; V gene: TRBV4-3; D gene: NA; J gene: TRBJ1-6; clone size: NA
CDR3 DNA: TGTGCCAGTAGTATCGACAGTAGCTCCTACAATGAGCAGTTCTTC; CDR3 protein: CASSIDSSSYNEQFF; V gene: TRBV19; D gene: NA; J gene: TRBJ2-1; clone size: NA
CDR3 DNA: TGTGCCAGCACCTCCCGGGGGGTAGACATTCAGTACTTC; CDR3 protein: CASTSRGVDIQYF; V gene: TRBV7-9; D gene: TRBD2; J gene: TRBJ2-4; clone size: NA
CDR3 DNA: TGTGCCAGCAGCGTAGGGCTCGACTCCTACAATGAGCAGTTCTTC; CDR3 protein: CASSVGLDSYNEQFF; V gene: TRBV9; D gene: NA; J gene: TRBJ2-1; clone size: NA
CDR3 DNA: TGTGCCAGCAGCCCTCGACAGGAACCCATCTATGGCTACACCTTC; CDR3 protein: CASSPRQEPIYGYTF; V gene: TRBV9; D gene: NA; J gene: TRBJ1-2; clone size: few
CDR3 DNA: TGTGCCAGCAGGGAAGTGAGTACCTACAATGAGCAGTTCTTC; CDR3 protein: CASREVSTYNEQFF; V gene: TRBV6-1; D gene: NA; J gene: TRBJ2-1; clone size: NA
CDR3 DNA: TGTGCCAGCAGTTTAGCAGTGGCGGGAGGCTTGCAGTACTTC; CDR3 protein: CASSLAVAGGLQYF; V gene: TRBV27; D gene: TRBD2; J gene: TRBJ2-7; clone size: NA
CDR3 DNA: TGCGCCAGCAGCTGGGGCAGGGGGACCCCTGGGGATGAGCAGTTCTTC; CDR3 protein: CASSWGRGTPGDEQFF; V gene: TRBV5-1; D gene: TRBD1; J gene: TRBJ2-1; clone size: NA
CDR3 DNA: TGTGCCAGCACTCGGGGACAGGGGGCTGAAAAACTGTTTTTT; CDR3 protein: CASTRGQGAEKLFF; V gene: TRBV7-9; D gene: TRBD1; J gene: TRBJ1-4; clone size: NA
CDR3 DNA: TGTGCCAGCAGCGTAGCTCCCGGGGGACAGTATAAACTGTTTTTT; CDR3 protein: CASSVAPGGQYKLFF; V gene: TRBV9; D gene: TRBD1; J gene: TRBJ1-4; clone size: NA
CDR3 DNA: TGTGCCAGTAGTATACAGGCTACGAACACTGAAGCTTTCTTT; CDR3 protein: CASSIQATNTEAFF; V gene: TRBV19; D gene: NA; J gene: TRBJ1-1; clone size: NA
CDR3 DNA: TGCGCCAGCAGCCCGGCGGGCGGCCAAGAGACCCAGTACTTC; CDR3 protein: CASSPAGGQETQYF; V gene: TRBV5-1; D gene: NA; J gene: TRBJ2-5; clone size: NA
CDR3 DNA: TGTGCCAGCAGTTATCGGACAGGGCGTGAGCCCCAGCATTTT; CDR3 protein: CASSYRTGREPQHF; V gene: TRBV6-2/TRBV6-3; D gene: TRBD1; J gene: TRBJ1-5; clone size: once
CDR3 DNA: TGCGCCAGCAGTCAGGCAGGGCCTGGAAACACCATATATTTT; CDR3 protein: CASSQAGPGNTIYF; V gene: TRBV5-1; D gene: NA; J gene: TRBJ1-3; clone size: NA
CDR3 DNA: TGTGCCAGCAGCTTAGGTGCTAGCGGCCCCACAGATACGCAGTATTTT; CDR3 protein: CASSLGASGPTDTQYF; V gene: TRBV11-2; D gene: TRBD2; J gene: TRBJ2-3; clone size: NA
CDR3 DNA: TGTGCCAGCAGTGAATACACAGGGCCGCAAGAGACCCAGTACTTC; CDR3 protein: CASSEYTGPQETQYF; V gene: TRBV25-1; D gene: NA; J gene: TRBJ2-5; clone size: NA
CDR3 DNA: TGTGCCACCAGTGCCAGGGGGAATCAAGAGACCCAGTACTTC; CDR3 protein: CATSARGNQETQYF; V gene: TRBV24-1; D gene: TRBD1; J gene: TRBJ2-5; clone size: NA
CDR3 DNA: TGTGCCTGGACGGGGGGGAAGGATCAGCCCCAGCATTTT; CDR3 protein: CAWTGGKDQPQHF; V gene: TRBV30; D gene: NA; J gene: TRBJ1-5; clone size: NA
CDR3 DNA: TGTGCCAGCAGTGACCCCCCAGAGGGCCCCAATGAGCAGTTCTTC; CDR3 protein: CASSDPPEGPNEQFF; V gene: TRBV6-4; D gene: NA; J gene: TRBJ2-1; clone size: NA
CDR3 DNA: TGTGCCAGCAGTGCGCGGGGGGCCACAGATACGCAGTATTTT; CDR3 protein: CASSARGATDTQYF; V gene: TRBV7-9; D gene: TRBD2; J gene: TRBJ2-3; clone size: few
CDR3 DNA: TGTGCCAGCAGCTTAGTCGGCGGGAGGGTCTACAATGAGCAGTTCTTC; CDR3 protein: CASSLVGGRVYNEQFF; V gene: TRBV7-2; D gene: TRBD2; J gene: TRBJ2-1; clone size: NA
CDR3 DNA: TGTGCCAGCTCCCCGCCGGGAAAGGTCTCCGAGCAGTACTTC; CDR3 protein: CASSPPGKVSEQYF; V gene: TRBV18; D gene: NA; J gene: TRBJ2-7; clone size: NA
CDR3 DNA: TGTGCCAGTGCTACAGGCTCTGGGGCCAACGTCCTGACTTTC; CDR3 protein: CASATGSGANVLTF; V gene: TRBV19; D gene: NA; J gene: TRBJ2-6; clone size: NA
CDR3 DNA: TGTGCCAGCAGCGACAGTAACCCCCCCTACGAGCAGTACTTC; CDR3 protein: CASSDSNPPYEQYF; V gene: TRBV7-2; D gene: NA; J gene: TRBJ2-7; clone size: NA
CDR3 DNA: TGCAGCGTTGAATACCAGACTGAAGCTTTCTTT; CDR3 protein: CSVEYQTEAFF; V gene: TRBV29-1; D gene: NA; J gene: TRBJ1-1; clone size: NA
CDR3 DNA: TGTGCTAGCAGCTTAAATGGGCATCAAGAGACCCAGTACTTC; CDR3 protein: CASSLNGHQETQYF; V gene: TRBV7-7; D gene: NA; J gene: TRBJ2-5; clone size: NA
CDR3 DNA: TGCAGCGTGGGGACAGGAGGCTACAATGAGCAGTTCTTC; CDR3 protein: CSVGTGGYNEQFF; V gene: TRBV29-1; D gene: TRBD1; J gene: TRBJ2-1; clone size: NA
CDR3 DNA: TGTGCCGTCGCGGAGACCCCAGATACGCAGTATTTT; CDR3 protein: CAVAETPDTQYF; V gene: TRBV10-3; D gene: NA; J gene: TRBJ2-3; clone size: few
CDR3 DNA: TGTGCCAGCAGCCCTAGCGGGAGGAACTCCTACAATGAGCAGTTCTTC; CDR3 protein: CASSPSGRNSYNEQFF; V gene: TRBV14; D gene: TRBD2; J gene: TRBJ2-1; clone size: once
CDR3 DNA: TGCGCCAGCAGCCAAGATCTCGGGGATGGCTACACCTTC; CDR3 protein: CASSQDLGDGYTF; V gene: TRBV4-1; D gene: NA; J gene: TRBJ1-2; clone size: NA
CDR3 DNA: TGTGCCAGCAGCTTGCCCCTTCCTCTCCCTACAGCTAATGAAAAACTGTTTTTT; CDR3 protein: CASSLPLPLPTANEKLFF; V gene: TRBV5-8; D gene: NA; J gene: TRBJ1-4; clone size: NA
CDR3 DNA: TGCGCCAGCAGCTTGGCTGCCCAGGGGCCAGGAAACACCATATATTTT; CDR3 protein: CASSLAAQGPGNTIYF; V gene: TRBV5-1; D gene: NA; J gene: TRBJ1-3; clone size: NA